The 22 T cell receptor beta chains below come from one sample, sequenced in a study of blood T cell repertoires in COVID-19. The method was immunoSEQ multiplex PCR; TCRdb's version includes in-frame clones alone and lacks a portion of them. The data show approximately 190,000 clones, 82% seen once. The sequencing sample was made of peripheral blood. The origin of the receptors is a woman aged 60 to 75 with COVID-19, enrolled during active disease.

The chain uses TRBV28 and TRBJ1-5, with D possibly being TRBD1 (6 bases). The CDR3 is 14 residues long. The V gene's germline CDR1 is MDHEN and CDR2 SYDVKM. CDR3 in DNA: TGTACATCCCAAGGGGGTGGGAGCAATCAGCCCCAGCATTTT. It codes for CTSQGGGSNQPQHF.

The rearrangement joins TRBV15 to TRBJ2-7, with 11 bases that match TRBD2. CDR3 length: 16 residues. V trimming: 5 bases; J trimming: 4 bases; junction bases outside the gene matches: 10. In germline, CDR1 is LNHNV, CDR2 YYDKDF (reference sequence). CDR3 in DNA: TGTGCCACCAGCGAGAGCAGACTAGCGGGATTTTACGAGCAGTACTTC. Its protein is CATSESRLAGFYEQYF.

The genes are TRBV27 and TRBJ1-5; 7 nucleotides agree with TRBD1. Germline values: CDR1 MNHEY, CDR2 SMNVEV (reference sequence). The V gene end was trimmed by 5 bases and the J gene end by 0 bases; junction bases not matched to a gene: 13. This CDR3 has 18 residues. CDR3 loop: CASSTRQGVGASNQPQHF. CDR3 coding DNA: TGTGCCAGCAGTACCCGACAGGGAGTCGGGGCTAGCAATCAGCCCCAGCATTTT.

This chain uses TRBV7-2 with TRBJ2-3; D gene uncertain. The V end lost 0 bases, the J end lost 4 bases, and 5 bases lay between the germline ends. The length of the CDR3 is 13 residues. In germline, CDR1 is SGHTA, CDR2 FQGNSA. In nucleotides, the CDR3 is TGTGCCAGCAGCTTAGCCGTCTCAGATACGCAGTATTTT. Protein sequence: CASSLAVSDTQYF.

This clone appeared a few times. This chain uses TRBV23-1 with TRBJ1-5, with D possibly TRBD1 on 5 matching bases. TRBV23-1 is an ORF; its function is uncertain. There are 17 residues in the CDR3. Deletions cut 1 base from V and 1 base from J, with 14 bases between. CDR3 amino acids: CASSQLSDTSSNQPQHF. CDR3 nucleotides: TGCGCCAGCAGTCAATTATCGGACACCTCAAGCAATCAGCCCCAGCATTTT.

The chain employs TRBV5-1 and TRBJ2-1; 12 positions match TRBD1. Germline V CDR1 and CDR2: SGHRS, YFSETQ. The CDR3 extends over 16 amino acids. Germline trimming cut 4 bases from V and 8 bases from J; bases unmatched to any gene: 10. The CDR3: CASSRIRDRGPHEQFF. The CDR3 nucleotides read TGCGCCAGCAGCCGGATCCGGGACAGGGGGCCCCATGAGCAGTTCTTC.

The rearrangement joins TRBV7-3 to TRBJ2-3; 10 bases are shared with TRBD2. The V and J ends lost 5 bases and 1 base, in that order; junction bases with no gene match: 3. CDR3 length: 15 amino acids. In germline, CDR1 is SGHTA, CDR2 FQGTGA. CDR3 nucleotides: TGTGCCAGCAGCCTTCTAGCGGGGGGCACAGATACGCAGTATTTT. This gives the protein CASSLLAGGTDTQYF.

The chain joins TRBV28 to TRBJ2-7; D not certain. Germline V gives CDR1 MDHEN, CDR2 SYDVKM. This CDR3 is 14 amino acids long. V lost 1 base, J lost 3 bases, and 10 bases lay in between. DNA for the CDR3: TGTGCCAGCAGTTTATTGAATGAGGTCTACGAGCAGTACGTC. Translated: CASSLLNEVYEQYV.

J is TRBJ2-2 and V is TRBV7-3, with D possibly TRBD1 on 5 matching bases. Trimming removed 6 bases from V and 7 bases from J, with 18 bases in between. This CDR3 is 15 amino acids long. Per the germline V gene, CDR1 is SGHTA and CDR2 is FQGTGA. The CDR3 DNA sequence: TGTGCCAGCAGTCCAGACGTCAATAGGGGCGGGGAGCTGTTTTTT. This encodes CASSPDVNRGGELFF.

To note about this clone: An end of the junction does not agree with germline; a read error may underlie this. The chain has TRBV7-7 and TRBJ2-2; 9 bases align to TRBD1. Germline V lookup: CDR1 SSHAT, CDR2 FNYEAQ (reference sequence). The CDR3 has 15 amino acids. DNA for the CDR3: TGTGCTAGCAGCCGGGGACAGGGTATAACCGGGGAGCTGTTTTTT. Protein sequence: CASSRGQGITGELFF.

The chain is built from TRBV7-3 and TRBJ1-6; D unresolved. V lost 5 bases and J lost 1, with 6 bases in between. Germline V gene data show CDR1 as SGHTA and CDR2 as FQGTGA. This CDR3 comprises 14 residues. The CDR3 region has the DNA TGTGCCAGCAGCGCGGGATCCTATAATTCACCCCTCCACTTT. It specifies CASSAGSYNSPLHF.

The chain uses TRBV19 and TRBJ1-1, with TRBD1 identical over 7 bases. Trimming at V came to 4 bases and at J to 5 bases, leaving 7 bases not matched to a gene. Germline-derived CDR1 and CDR2 are LNHDA and SQIVND (reference sequence). There are 14 residues in the CDR3. The CDR3, as DNA: TGTGCCAGTAGTAGGGCGACAGGGAAGACTGAAGCTTTCTTT. It codes for CASSRATGKTEAFF.

This sequence joins TRBV18 and TRBJ1-5; tentative D call: TRBD1 (5 bases). V was clipped by 3 bases and J by 7 bases, with 13 bases between them. The CDR3 contains 14 residues. Germline V lookup: CDR1 KGHSH, CDR2 LQKENI. The CDR3 spells CASSPSGREQPQHF. DNA for the CDR3: TGTGCCAGCTCACCGTCAGGGAGGGAACAGCCCCAGCATTTT.

The chain links TRBV3-1 (or the pseudogene TRBV3-2) to TRBJ1-1; no clear D. The germline V gene encodes CDR1 LGHDT and CDR2 YNNKEL (reference sequence). V lost 8 bases, J lost 6 bases, and 22 bases lay in between. The CDR3 contains 15 residues. The CDR3 protein is CASSPPGRLNPEAFF. CDR3 coding DNA: TGTGCCAGCTCCCCCCCGGGGAGATTGAATCCTGAAGCTTTCTTT.

Remarks on this clone: Given the absence of the conserved phenylalanine or tryptophan at the CDR3 end, a read error is likely. No DNA is shown, since the ends of the CDR3 on it are uncertain; the CDR3 is the one TCRdb lists. The V call is TRBV6-4, the J call TRBJ2-3; the DNA was not compared with TRBD1, the D call given in the table. Germline assignment: CDR1 MRHNA and CDR2 SNTAGT. From its first to its last residue, the CDR3 has 10 amino acids. The CDR3 here is CASSPTDSFL.

This chain links TRBV7-3 with TRBJ2-2; 7 nucleotides match TRBD1. Trimming cost V 3 bases and J 7 bases; bases outside gene matches: 2. Germline CDR1 and CDR2: SGHTA and FQGTGA. CDR3 length: 13 amino acids. The chain's CDR3 is CASSLGDSGELFF. The DNA for the CDR3 is TGTGCCAGCAGCTTGGGGGACAGCGGGGAGCTGTTTTTT.

This sequence joins TRBV14 and TRBJ2-1; TRBD1 matches at 9 bases. The junction had 5 bases not matched to a gene; V was cut back by 4 bases and J by 7 bases. CDR3 length: 14 residues. In germline, CDR1 is SGHDN, CDR2 FVKESK. The CDR3 region is CASSRTGGPNEQFF. The CDR3 nucleotides are TGTGCCAGCAGCCGTACAGGGGGCCCAAATGAGCAGTTCTTC. Full variable domain (outside the CDR3, taken from reference TRBV14 and TRBJ2-1): EAGVTQFPSHSVIEKGQTVTLRCDPISGHDNLYWYRRVMGKEIKFLLHFVKESKQDESGMPNNRFLAERTGGTYSTLKVQPAELEDSGVYFCASSRTGGPNEQFFGPGTRLTVL.

This chain links TRBV7-9 with TRBJ1-5; TRBD1 matches 8 bases. Germline V CDR1 and CDR2: SEHNR, FQNEAQ (reference sequence). Trimming at V came to 3 bases and at J to 0 bases, leaving 13 bases not matched to a gene. This CDR3 has 19 amino acids. The CDR3 DNA is TGTGCCAGCAGCTTCATAGGGACAGGCCTGGGGGTTAGCAATCAGCCCCAGCATTTT. Protein product: CASSFIGTGLGVSNQPQHF.

The genes are TRBV28 and TRBJ1-2, with D uncertain. The CDR3 totals 13 residues. Germline loops: CDR1 MDHEN, CDR2 SYDVKM. Between the trimmed V and J ends, which lost 5 bases and 8 bases, there was a span of 15 bases. DNA for the CDR3: TGTGCCAGCAGTGGGCCGGGAAAGAGGGGCTACACCTTC. Protein: CASSGPGKRGYTF.

This clone was picked up one time. The genes are TRBV29-1 and TRBJ2-2, with TRBD2 identical over 10 bases. CDR3 length: 16 amino acids. Per the germline V gene, CDR1 is SQVTM and CDR2 is ANQGSEA. The ends lost 2 bases at V and 7 bases at J; junction bases unmatched: 10. CDR3 sequence reads: CSVESPFSGRIGELFF. The DNA for the CDR3 is TGCAGCGTTGAAAGCCCCTTTAGCGGGAGGATCGGGGAGCTGTTTTTT.

The chain joins TRBV5-1 to TRBJ1-2; the D is unclear. This CDR3 comprises 13 residues. Germline V gene lookup returns CDR1 SGHRS and CDR2 YFSETQ. Trimming left V 4 bases short and J 1 base short, with 8 bases between. CDR3 in amino acids: CASSPDINYGYTF. CDR3 nucleotides: TGCGCCAGCAGCCCCGACATTAACTATGGCTACACCTTC.

CDR3 bases: TGTGCCAGCAGTTTCGCTAGTGAGCAGTTCTTC. Protein sequence: CASSFASEQFF. This rearrangement joins TRBV27 to TRBJ2-1; no reliable D call. The V and J ends lost 3 bases and 9 bases respectively, with 6 bases between them. CDR3 length equals 11 residues. Germline V lookup: CDR1 MNHEY, CDR2 SMNVEV (reference sequence).